This record concerns one T cell receptor (beta chain) sequence. Trimming removed 6 bases from V and 1 base from J, with 10 bases in between. The CDR3 spans 14 residues. Germline V lookup: CDR1 SGHRS, CDR2 YFSETQ. This sample was included in a study of blood T cell repertoires in COVID-19. About the study: COVID-19 samples collected from the United States, Italy and Spain covered acute and convalescent phases. T cells, B-cell-depleted T cells, or PBMCs supplied cDNA or gDNA.

The Seattle patients joined while their infection was active and were tracked longitudinally afterward. Original analysis: Reference gene primers were amplified, and this amplification served to estimate nucleated cell counts. Sequencing used immunoSEQ multiplex PCR; TCRdb keeps in-frame clones, though not all of them. The D gene and trimming were derived from the DNA, and the V and J assignments and clone size from that table. Found here are about 210,000 clones, around four fifths of them singletons; the top ten hold 5.2%. J is TRBJ2-2 and V is TRBV5-1; a weak D match, TRBD1 (5 bases). Input material: peripheral blood. This sequence was found in a woman aged 70-85 years with COVID-19, enrolled during active disease. CDR3 amino acids: CASTSTENTGELFF. The CDR3 DNA follows: TGCGCCAGCACCTCGACAGAGAACACCGGGGAGCTGTTTTTT.